This is a list of T cell receptor beta chains from one sample in a study of T cells after yellow fever vaccination. A single record per CDR3 protein comes from TCRdb applying MiXCR to the 5' RACE reads. The table has roughly 340,000 distinct CDR3 sequences, around 3.9% seen once. The source material was PBMCs, sampled 5 days after the yellow fever booster vaccination. These receptor sequences come from a man younger than 35 who received the YFV17D yellow fever vaccine. Both conserved end residues are part of each CDR3. Fields, in order: D gene, clone size, V gene, J gene, CDR3 protein, CDR3 DNA. The D gene is left open where the match is weak. The size entry is marked missing in some rows and otherwise reads once, few, many or a size class.

>TRBD2|few|TRBV11-1|TRBJ2-1
CASSFDSGGPTFSEQFF
TGTGCCAGCAGCTTTGATAGCGGGGGGCCGACCTTTTCCGAGCAGTTCTTC
>NA|few|TRBV6-2/TRBV6-3|TRBJ2-1
CASSYAGGPHYNEQFF
TGTGCCAGCAGTTACGCTGGGGGGCCGCACTACAATGAGCAGTTCTTC
>NA|few|TRBV3-1|TRBJ2-3
CASSQRGPVDTQYF
TGTGCCAGCAGCCAAAGGGGTCCCGTAGATACGCAGTATTTT
>NA|many|TRBV10-3|TRBJ2-1
CAITGGGNNEQFF
TGTGCCATCACAGGCGGGGGCAACAATGAGCAGTTCTTC
>NA|NA|TRBV20-1|TRBJ2-3
CSVKDDASTGTQYF
TGCAGTGTCAAGGACGACGCTAGCACAGGTACGCAGTATTTT
>NA|NA|TRBV29-1|TRBJ1-3
CSVDGQEAGNTIYF
TGCAGCGTTGATGGGCAAGAGGCTGGAAACACCATATATTTT
>NA|NA|TRBV27|TRBJ1-2
CASSPLGHPSYYGYTF
TGTGCCAGCAGTCCTCTAGGACACCCGTCCTACTATGGCTACACCTTC
>NA|many|TRBV7-2|TRBJ2-4
CASSRNDGNIQYF
TGTGCCAGCAGCCGCAATGACGGAAACATTCAGTACTTC
>NA|few|TRBV5-1|TRBJ1-1
CASSLAPGNTEAFF
TGCGCCAGCAGCTTGGCCCCGGGGAACACTGAAGCTTTCTTT
>NA|many|TRBV7-7|TRBJ2-5
CACKRLLQETQYF
TGTGCTTGCAAAAGACTGCTCCAAGAGACCCAGTACTTC
>TRBD2|many|TRBV19|TRBJ2-1
CASSIWASGGHTGNEQFF
TGTGCCAGTAGTATCTGGGCTAGCGGGGGACACACGGGCAATGAGCAGTTCTTC
>NA|many|TRBV5-1|TRBJ2-3
CASSSTSTDTQYF
TGCGCCAGCAGCTCGACAAGCACAGATACGCAGTATTTT
>TRBD2|many|TRBV7-3|TRBJ2-5
CASSLRGLGDSPETQYF
TGTGCCAGCAGCTTAAGGGGACTAGGAGATAGTCCGGAGACCCAGTACTTC
>TRBD2|many|TRBV5-1|TRBJ2-1
CASSPTGTSGHNEQFF
TGCGCCAGCAGTCCGACCGGGACTAGCGGGCACAATGAGCAGTTCTTC
>TRBD2|many|TRBV7-2|TRBJ2-3
CASSLGLVGDTQYF
TGTGCCAGCAGCTTGGGACTAGTAGGGGATACGCAGTATTTT
>TRBD1|few|TRBV5-1|TRBJ2-5
CASSFEGQVPQETQYF
TGCGCCAGCAGCTTCGAGGGACAGGTACCACAAGAGACCCAGTACTTC
>NA|many|TRBV5-5|TRBJ2-1
CASSLPLYEQFF
TGTGCCAGCAGCTTGCCTCTCTATGAGCAGTTCTTC